Listed here are 16 T cell receptor beta chains from one sample, sequenced in a study of cytomegalovirus exposure and HLA in healthy donors. 60 Vbeta and 13 Jbeta primers were used in PCR. The method was immunoSEQ multiplex PCR; TCRdb's version includes in-frame clones alone and lacks a portion of them. The sample lists roughly 120,000 clones; approximately 75% were seen once. The material sequenced was PBMCs. Receptors were obtained from a man in his fifties in good health and CMV-seropositive.

This clone has only a few counts. V gene TRBV7-8 combines with J gene TRBJ2-7; 13 bases map to TRBD2. Germline CDR1 is SGHVS and CDR2 is FQNEAQ. With V trimmed by 0 bases and J by 6 bases, 17 bases remained unmatched. The length of the CDR3 is 20 residues. In DNA form, the CDR3 reads TGTGCCAGCAGCTTAGCGCTACGGACGCGGACTAGCGGGAGTAGGGGCGAGCAGTACTTC. This codes for CASSLALRTRTSGSRGEQYF.

This clone was seen a single time. The V gene is TRBV18, the J gene TRBJ2-7; TRBD2 matches at 7 bases. Trimming cost V 3 bases and J 0 bases; bases outside gene matches: 5. This CDR3 spans 15 amino acids. Germline V lookup: CDR1 KGHSH, CDR2 LQKENI. The CDR3, as DNA: TGTGCCAGCTCACCGCTAGCGGATAGCTCCTACGAGCAGTACTTC. Amino acids: CASSPLADSSYEQYF. The entire variable domain, with the rest obtained from reference TRBV18 and TRBJ2-7, is as follows: NAGVMQNPRHLVRRRGQEARLRCSPMKGHSHVYWYRQLPEEGLKFMVYLQKENIIDESGMPKERFSAEFPKEGPSILRIQQVVRGDSAAYFCASSPLADSSYEQYFGPGTRLTVT.

This chain links TRBV21-1 with TRBJ1-1; the tabulated D call, TRBD1, remains unverified against the DNA. TRBV21-1 is a pseudogene segment. The CDR3 runs to 17 residues. This CDR3 is CASSSPQVKRLNTEAFF. In DNA, the CDR3 is TGTGCCAGCAGCTCGCCCCAGGTGAAACGTTTGAACACTGAAGCTTTCTTT.

The CDR3 protein is CASRMGGPGNTGELFF. CDR3 DNA sequence: TGCGCCAGCAGAATGGGGGGTCCTGGTAACACCGGGGAGCTGTTTTTT. This rearrangement joins TRBV5-1 to TRBJ2-2; the D gene is possibly TRBD2 (6 bases). The CDR3 contains 16 residues. Looked up from germline, CDR1 is SGHRS and CDR2 is YFSETQ. V shed 5 bases and J shed 2 bases, with 16 bases lying between them.

The rearrangement links TRBV28 to TRBJ2-5; 10 bases line up with TRBD1. Per the germline V gene, CDR1 is MDHEN and CDR2 is SYDVKM. Germline trimming cut 5 bases from V and 2 bases from J; bases unmatched to any gene: 8. The CDR3 extends over 16 amino acids. In nucleotides, the CDR3 is TGTGCCAGCAGTGACAGGGGGCGAAGGGGACAAGAGACCCAGTACTTC. Translating it yields CASSDRGRRGQETQYF.

This chain uses TRBV11-3 with TRBJ2-3, with 10 bases fitting TRBD2. With 6 bases clipped from V and 5 bases from J, the junction kept 11 bases outside the gene matches. Germline loops: CDR1 SGHNT, CDR2 YENEEA. The CDR3 covers 16 residues. In DNA form, the CDR3 reads TGTGCCAGCAGTAAGGAGGGAGCGGGGGGGCAAGATACGCAGTATTTT. This codes for CASSKEGAGGQDTQYF.

The chain is built from TRBV5-1 and TRBJ1-4; TRBD1 aligns across 7 bases. CDR3 size: 15 residues. The junction had 9 bases not matched to a gene; V was cut back by 5 bases and J by 5 bases. Germline CDR1 is SGHRS and CDR2 is YFSETQ. CDR3 nucleotide sequence: TGCGCCAGCAGTGGAGGGGGCCCCCCAAATGAAAAACTGTTTTTT. Protein: CASSGGGPPNEKLFF.

The chain uses TRBV5-4 and TRBJ2-7; 8 bases are a match to TRBD2. Per the germline V gene, CDR1 is SGHNT and CDR2 is YYREEE (reference sequence). V dropped 0 bases and J dropped 7; count of bases not matched to a gene: 6. This CDR3 spans 14 amino acids. CDR3 region: CASSLAGGAGEQYF. The CDR3 region has the DNA TGTGCCAGCAGCTTGGCGGGAGGGGCGGGGGAGCAGTACTTC.

V and J are TRBV15 and TRBJ2-3, with a weak D call TRBD1 (5 bases). The germline gives CDR1 LNHNV, CDR2 YYDKDF (reference sequence). V was shortened by 0 bases and J by 3 bases, with 10 bases between the two germline ends. This CDR3 contains 15 residues. CDR3 amino acids: CATSRDPSGTDTQYF. In nucleotides, the CDR3 is TGTGCCACCAGCAGAGATCCCTCAGGGACAGATACGCAGTATTTT.

This chain uses TRBV4-2 with TRBJ2-7; TRBD2 matches 7 bases. Per germline, CDR1 LGHNA and CDR2 YNFKEQ. The CDR3 has 17 residues. V was clipped by 0 bases and J by 4 bases; unmatched bases: 12. CDR3 bases: TGTGCCAGCAGCCAAGATTATCCGGCGGGAGTCCCATACGAGCAGTACTTC. Residues: CASSQDYPAGVPYEQYF.

CDR3 in DNA: TGTGCCAGCTCTACTGGACAGGGAACGGCTGAAGCTTTCTTT. Its protein product is CASSTGQGTAEAFF. The rearrangement links TRBV18 to TRBJ1-1, with 8 bases lining up with TRBD1. The J segment lost 6 bases and the V segment lost 6 bases, leaving 9 bases of the junction unmatched. This CDR3 is 14 amino acids long. Germline V lookup: CDR1 KGHSH, CDR2 LQKENI.

This sequence joins TRBV7-9 and TRBJ2-5; 8 positions match TRBD1. The CDR3 is 16 amino acids. V lost 5 bases, J lost 2 bases, and 10 bases stayed unmatched. Germline assignment: CDR1 SEHNR and CDR2 FQNEAQ (reference sequence). The CDR3 sequence: CASSTTGGRSQETQYF. CDR3 bases: TGTGCCAGCAGCACAACAGGGGGGAGGTCTCAAGAGACCCAGTACTTC.

The V call is TRBV5-1, the J call TRBJ2-7; tentative D call: TRBD1 (5 bases). Germline assignment: CDR1 SGHRS and CDR2 YFSETQ. The CDR3 runs 14 residues. The V end was cut by 0 bases, the J end by 2 bases, with 9 bases between. The CDR3 nucleotides read TGCGCCAGCAGCTTGGGCGACAGCCCCTACGAGCAGTACTTC. Protein product: CASSLGDSPYEQYF.

This rearrangement joins TRBV5-1 to TRBJ1-1; D might be TRBD1 (6 bases). This CDR3 is built from 15 residues. The germline V gene encodes CDR1 SGHRS and CDR2 YFSETQ. V was shortened by 3 bases and J by 0 bases, with 12 bases between the two germline ends. The DNA for the CDR3 is TGCGCCAGCAGCTATGGACAGAGAATGAACACTGAAGCTTTCTTT. Its protein product is CASSYGQRMNTEAFF.

The chain has TRBV15 and TRBJ1-2; possibly TRBD1 for D (5 bases). Germline V gene data show CDR1 as LNHNV and CDR2 as YYDKDF (reference sequence). The CDR3 extends over 15 amino acids. V was pared by 1 base and J by 8 bases, with 17 bases between. CDR3 protein: CATSRGTKGAEGYTF. Written as DNA, the CDR3 is TGTGCCACCAGCAGAGGAACAAAAGGGGCCGAAGGCTACACCTTC.

In this sample, this clone turned up a few times. The gene calls are TRBV19 and TRBJ2-6; possible D gene TRBD2, 7 bases. CDR3 length equals 17 residues. CDR1 is LNHDA and CDR2 is SQIVND in the germline V gene (reference sequence). Trimming took off 5 bases at V and 0 bases at J, with 14 bases between the two ends. The CDR3 loop reads CASSGRGYNSGANVLTF. For the CDR3, the DNA is TGTGCCAGTAGTGGGAGGGGGTACAACTCTGGGGCCAACGTCCTGACTTTC.